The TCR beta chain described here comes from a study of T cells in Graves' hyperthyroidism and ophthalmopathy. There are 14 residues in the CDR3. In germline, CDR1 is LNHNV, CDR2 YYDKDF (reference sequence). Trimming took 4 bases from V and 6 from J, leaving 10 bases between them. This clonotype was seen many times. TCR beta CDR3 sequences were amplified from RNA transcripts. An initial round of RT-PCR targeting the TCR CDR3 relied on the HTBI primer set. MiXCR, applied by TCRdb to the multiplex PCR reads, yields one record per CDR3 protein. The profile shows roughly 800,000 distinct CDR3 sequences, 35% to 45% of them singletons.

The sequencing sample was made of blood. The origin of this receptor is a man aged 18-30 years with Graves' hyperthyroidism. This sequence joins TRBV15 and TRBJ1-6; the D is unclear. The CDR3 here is CATSTRGFNSPLHF. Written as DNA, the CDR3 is TGTGCCACCAGCACCCGAGGCTTTAATTCACCCCTCCACTTT.